The T cell receptor beta chain described here comes from a study of cytotoxic CD8 clonotypes in ibrutinib-treated CLL. Study information: Enrolment comprised around twelve relapsed/refractory and roughly 15 treatment-naive patients; 17 to 18 were IGHV unmutated. Partial response was seen in approximately 25 patients and complete response in 2; after median 68 months, around 15 stayed remitted, some twelve progressed. Productive templates averaged approximately 250,000 per sample, and productive rearrangements 85,000 to 100,000.

Generated by immunoSEQ multiplex PCR, the TCRdb table keeps only in-frame clones and is missing some. The sample carries under 150,000 clones, around 93% recorded once. The source is a human donor with chronic lymphocytic leukemia. This specimen was PBMCs, taken after 12 months of ibrutinib treatment.

The chain's CDR3 is CASSLSFGARWANVLTF. For the CDR3, the DNA is TGCGCCAGCAGCTTAAGTTTTGGGGCCCGTTGGGCCAACGTCCTGACTTTC. J is TRBJ2-6 and V is TRBV5-1, with D perhaps matching TRBD1 (5 bases). V lost 2 bases, J lost 5 bases, and 17 bases lay in between. The CDR3 consists of 17 residues. Germline CDR1 SGHRS, CDR2 YFSETQ.